One sample yielded the 22 T cell receptor beta chains listed below, sequenced in a study of HIV-infected patients and healthy controls. Alpha and beta constant-region primers primed reverse transcription of about 470 ng RNA. Separate chain-specific third strand synthesis with multiplexing indices produced the alpha and beta libraries. TCRdb recomputed calls from the 5' RACE reads with MiXCR, one row per CDR3 protein. The data contain around 9,000 distinct CDR3 sequences, around 5.8% of them singletons. The repertoire came from unfractionated whole blood and reflected all unsorted peripheral T cells. Sample: blood. These TCRs come from an adult in good health.

This clonotype is medium-sized (0.01 to 0.1%) within its sample. The CDR3 sequence is CAGTMNRGNEQFF. The CDR3 nucleotides read TGTGCCGGGACCATGAACAGGGGTAATGAGCAGTTCTTC. The rearrangement links TRBV2 to TRBJ2-1; 7 nucleotides agree with TRBD1. V shed 11 bases and J 7 bases; nucleotides not matched to a gene: 11. CDR3 length: 13 residues. Germline-derived CDR1 and CDR2 are SNHLY and FYNNEI.

This clonotype is categorized as medium-sized. V gene TRBV12-3 or TRBV12-4 combines with J gene TRBJ2-7; D call uncertain. The ends were cut back, 2 bases at V and 0 bases at J, with 5 bases in the middle. The CDR3 contains 13 residues. CDR3 bases: TGTGCCAGCAGTTTAAGGAGCTCCTACGAGCAGTACTTC. It yields the protein CASSLRSSYEQYF.

Details on this clonotype: This may come from a read error, since a much larger clone is one base off. The V gene is TRBV9, the J gene TRBJ2-2; no clear D. This CDR3 region has 15 residues. In germline, CDR1 is SGDLS, CDR2 YYNGEE. CDR3 bases: TGTGCCAGCAGCCCAGAGGCTGCGAAAACCGGGGAGCTGTTTTTT. Translating gives CASSPEAAKTGELFF.

This clonotype is medium-sized (0.01 to 0.1%). This chain connects TRBV10-3 to TRBJ1-1; 8 bases line up with TRBD1. Looked up from germline, CDR1 is ENHRY and CDR2 is SYGVKD. Unmatched junction bases numbered 5, after V lost 5 bases and J lost 12 bases. This CDR3 is 11 amino acids long. DNA for the CDR3: TGTGCCATCAGTACGGACAGGGTAACTTTCTTT. Translating gives CAISTDRVTFF.

At least ten counts were recorded for this clonotype. V and J are TRBV7-2 and TRBJ2-3, with D perhaps matching TRBD2 (5 bases). CDR1 is SGHTA and CDR2 is FQGNSA in the germline V gene. The CDR3 is made up of 13 amino acids. Trimming pared 5 bases from V and 5 bases from J, leaving 11 bases between. CDR3 sequence reads: CASSAPRGDTQYF. The CDR3 DNA follows: TGTGCCAGCAGCGCCCCCCGGGGAGATACGCAGTATTTT.

This clonotype is medium-sized in the sample. The CDR3 is CASREYRGTGELFF. CDR3 nucleotide sequence: TGTGCCAGCAGAGAATACCGAGGGACCGGGGAGCTGTTTTTT. This chain connects TRBV4-2 to TRBJ2-2, with D possibly being TRBD2 (5 bases). V was cut by 6 bases and J by 5 bases, with 13 bases left in between. Germline values: CDR1 LGHNA, CDR2 YNFKEQ. CDR3 size: 14 residues.

This clonotype has at least ten counts. This chain joins TRBV18 and TRBJ1-1; TRBD1 matches 8 bases. After removal of 3 bases from V and 4 bases from J, the junction contained 7 bases not matched to a gene. Germline-derived CDR1 and CDR2 are KGHSH and LQKENI. The CDR3 spans 15 residues. The CDR3 DNA sequence: TGTGCCAGCTCACCCCTAGACAGGGGAGGCACTGAAGCTTTCTTT. It translates to CASSPLDRGGTEAFF.

Ten or more counts support this clonotype. This chain connects TRBV19 to TRBJ1-2, with 9 bases fitting TRBD1. The germline V gene encodes CDR1 LNHDA and CDR2 SQIVND (reference sequence). The CDR3 length is 15 residues. V dropped 3 bases and J dropped 4; count of bases not matched to a gene: 6. The CDR3 is CASSMQDRGSYGYTF. Here the CDR3 DNA reads TGTGCCAGTAGTATGCAGGACAGGGGCTCCTATGGCTACACCTTC. Drawing the rest from reference TRBV19 and TRBJ1-2, the complete variable domain is DGGITQSPKYLFRKEGQNVTLSCEQNLNHDAMYWYRQDPGQGLRLIYYSQIVNDFQKGDIAEGYSVSREKKESFPLTVTSAQKNPTAFYLCASSMQDRGSYGYTFGSGTRLTVV.

This clonotype rates as medium-sized. The V gene is TRBV19, the J gene TRBJ2-1, with D perhaps TRBD1 (6 bases). The CDR3 runs 16 residues. Looked up from germline, CDR1 is LNHDA and CDR2 is SQIVND (reference sequence). Trimming took off 6 bases at V and 3 bases at J, with 18 bases between the two ends. Here the CDR3 reads CASSSRIQGFYNEQFF. The CDR3 DNA follows: TGTGCCAGTAGCTCTAGAATACAGGGATTCTACAATGAGCAGTTCTTC. The whole variable domain, remainder taken from reference TRBV19 and TRBJ2-1, is DGGITQSPKYLFRKEGQNVTLSCEQNLNHDAMYWYRQDPGQGLRLIYYSQIVNDFQKGDIAEGYSVSREKKESFPLTVTSAQKNPTAFYLCASSSRIQGFYNEQFFGPGTRLTVL.

In this sample, this clonotype turned up many times. This CDR3 reads CASSQDRGLSYEQYF. The CDR3 region has the DNA TGTGCCAGCAGCCAAGACAGGGGCCTCTCCTACGAGCAGTACTTC. The rearrangement links TRBV4-2 to TRBJ2-7, with D possibly being TRBD1 (6 bases). V gave up 0 bases and J gave up 0 bases, with 9 bases separating them. The CDR3 has 15 amino acids. CDR1 and CDR2 from the germline V gene are LGHNA and YNFKEQ.

This clonotype is categorized as medium-sized. V is TRBV5-6 and J is TRBJ1-5; TRBD1 matches at 7 bases. Germline values: CDR1 SGHDT, CDR2 YYEEEE. This CDR3 has 14 residues. The V gene end was trimmed by 3 bases and the J gene end by 5 bases; junction bases not matched to a gene: 5. CDR3 in amino acids: CASSSLTGYQPQHF. CDR3 DNA sequence: TGTGCCAGCAGCTCCCTGACAGGGTATCAGCCCCAGCATTTT. The full variable domain, its missing parts supplied by reference TRBV5-6 and TRBJ1-5, is DAGVTQSPTHLIKTRGQQVTLRCSPKSGHDTVSWYQQALGQGPQFIFQYYEEEERQRGNFPDRFSGHQFPNYSSELNVNALLLGDSALYLCASSSLTGYQPQHFGDGTRLSIL.

The V call is TRBV13, the J call TRBJ2-3; 10 positions match TRBD2. CDR1 and CDR2 from the germline V gene are PRHDT and FYEKMQ (reference sequence). Trimming at V came to 5 bases and at J to 0 bases, leaving 8 bases not matched to a gene. This CDR3 has 17 amino acids. The CDR3 region is CASSGLAASSSTDTQYF. CDR3 sequence (DNA): TGTGCCAGCAGCGGACTAGCGGCATCCTCTAGCACAGATACGCAGTATTTT.

In its sample, this clonotype ranks as medium-sized (0.01 to 0.1%). The chain combines TRBV30 with TRBJ2-1; no definite D call. This CDR3 has 15 residues. V gave up 3 bases and J gave up 0 bases, with 12 bases separating them. Germline V CDR1 and CDR2: GTSNPN, SVGIG (reference sequence). CDR3 sequence: CAWSAEFNSYNEQFF. CDR3 bases: TGTGCCTGGAGCGCCGAATTCAACTCCTACAATGAGCAGTTCTTC.

This clonotype was observed many times. The chain carries TRBV10-3 and TRBJ1-2; D is unclear. Germline V gene data show CDR1 as ENHRY and CDR2 as SYGVKD. Trimming removed 2 bases from V and 1 base from J, with 11 bases in between. This CDR3 is 15 amino acids long. CDR3 DNA sequence: TGTGCCATCAGTGAGACCCGACGGATTAACTATGGCTACACCTTC. Translating it yields CAISETRRINYGYTF.

This clonotype was counted at least ten times. The chain uses TRBV3-1 and TRBJ2-1; TRBD2 agrees at 9 bases. V gave up 3 bases and J gave up 7 bases; unmatched junction bases: 7. Germline V gene sequence: CDR1 LGHDT, CDR2 YNNKEL (reference sequence). The CDR3 runs to 15 residues. CDR3 nucleotides: TGTGCCAGCAGCCACAGGCGGGAGGGCCGGAATGAGCAGTTCTTC. Residues: CASSHRREGRNEQFF.

In its sample, this clonotype was seen many times. The CDR3 sequence is CASIGVGTEAFF. CDR3 bases: TGTGCCAGCATTGGGGTCGGCACTGAAGCTTTCTTT. This chain joins TRBV25-1 and TRBJ1-1, with D unclear. Germline V gene data show CDR1 as MGHDK and CDR2 as SYGVNS. The ends were cut back, 7 bases at V and 4 bases at J, with 10 bases in the middle. The CDR3 extends over 12 amino acids.

By share of the sample, this clonotype is medium-sized. CDR3 DNA sequence: TGTGCCAGCAGTTTCGGTAGCAATCAGCCCCAGCATTTT. It codes for CASSFGSNQPQHF. The V call is TRBV12-3 or TRBV12-4, the J call TRBJ1-5; D not resolved. Trimming shortened V by 3 bases and J by 0 bases, and 3 bases separated the two germline ends. The CDR3 is 13 amino acids.

This clonotype showed up many times. The gene calls are TRBV5-4 and TRBJ2-5; the D is unclear. V lost 5 bases to trimming and J lost 3 bases, with 14 bases between them. This CDR3 region has 14 residues. CDR1 SGHNT and CDR2 YYREEE come from the germline V gene (reference sequence). The CDR3 spells CASRVEVGKETQYF. CDR3 DNA: TGTGCCAGCAGGGTTGAGGTAGGGAAAGAGACCCAGTACTTC.

This clonotype is judged medium-sized. The chain couples TRBV18 to TRBJ1-3; D remains unclear. This CDR3 contains 16 residues. The germline V gene encodes CDR1 KGHSH and CDR2 LQKENI. Trimming cost V 1 base and J 4 bases, with 14 bases left between them. The CDR3 is CASSPLPASKGNTIYF. The CDR3 DNA follows: TGTGCCAGCTCACCACTCCCGGCGTCGAAAGGAAACACCATATATTTT.

By proportion, this clonotype is medium-sized. This chain uses TRBV6-5 with TRBJ1-2; tentative D call: TRBD1 (6 bases). Germline-derived CDR1 and CDR2 are MNHEY and SVGAGI. Trimming pared 1 base from V and 8 bases from J, leaving 23 bases between. The CDR3 has 17 residues. CDR3 sequence reads: CASSYLPRSGQYKGYTF. Written as DNA, the CDR3 is TGTGCCAGCAGTTACTTACCGAGATCGGGACAATACAAGGGCTACACCTTC.

This clonotype is labeled medium-sized. This rearrangement joins TRBV20-1 to TRBJ2-3; 8 nucleotides line up with TRBD2. After removal of 5 bases from V and 7 bases from J, the junction contained 17 bases not matched to a gene. Germline-derived CDR1 and CDR2 are DFQATT and SNEGSKA (reference sequence). This CDR3 has 16 residues. CDR3 nucleotide sequence: TGCAGTGCTCCGCCGCAGAGGGGGACTAGGGGAAATACGCAGTATTTT. Translated, it gives CSAPPQRGTRGNTQYF.

This clonotype was seen repeatedly, ten times or more. The chain links TRBV20-1 to TRBJ2-7, with D possibly being TRBD1 or TRBD2 (5 bases each). The V end lost 4 bases, the J end lost 5 bases, and 15 bases lay between the germline ends. The CDR3 loop spans 13 amino acids. CDR1 is DFQATT, CDR2 SNEGSKA, per germline (reference sequence). The CDR3 nucleotides are TGCAGTGCTATGGGGGTGGGCGGAGACGAGCAGTACTTC. Translating gives CSAMGVGGDEQYF.